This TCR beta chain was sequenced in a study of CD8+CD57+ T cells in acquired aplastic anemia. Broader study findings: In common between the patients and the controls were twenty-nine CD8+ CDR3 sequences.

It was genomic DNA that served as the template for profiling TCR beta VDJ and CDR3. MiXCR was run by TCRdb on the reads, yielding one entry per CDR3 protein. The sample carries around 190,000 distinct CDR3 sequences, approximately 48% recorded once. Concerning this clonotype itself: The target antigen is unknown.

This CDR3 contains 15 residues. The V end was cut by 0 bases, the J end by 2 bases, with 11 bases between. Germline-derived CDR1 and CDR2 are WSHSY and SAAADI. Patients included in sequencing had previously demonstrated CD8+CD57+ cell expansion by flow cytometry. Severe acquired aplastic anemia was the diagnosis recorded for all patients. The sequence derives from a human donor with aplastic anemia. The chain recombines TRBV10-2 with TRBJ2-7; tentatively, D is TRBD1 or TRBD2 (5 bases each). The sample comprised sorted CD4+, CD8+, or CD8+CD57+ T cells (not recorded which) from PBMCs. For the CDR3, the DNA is TGCGCCAGCAGTGAGTCTAACGGGGCAGCCTACGAGCAGTACTTC. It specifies CASSESNGAAYEQYF.